This TCR beta chain was retrieved from a study of cytomegalovirus exposure and HLA in healthy donors. Germline V gene data show CDR1 as LGHNA and CDR2 as YNFKEQ. The CDR3 is 13 amino acids. The V end was cut by 0 bases, the J end by 1 base, with 3 bases between. PCR primers comprised 60 Vbeta and 13 Jbeta primers. Using immunoSEQ multiplex PCR, the repertoire was profiled, and TCRdb retains in-frame clones only, with some absent. The sample yields more than 85,000 clones, 79% seen once. The sequence was obtained from a female donor in good health and CMV-seropositive. The specimen sequenced was PBMCs. The chain is built from TRBV4-2 and TRBJ1-1; D is unresolved. CDR3 sequence reads: CASSQEANTEAFF. The CDR3 nucleotides are TGTGCCAGCAGCCAAGAGGCGAACACTGAAGCTTTCTTT.